The next 6 T cell receptor beta chains were all read from a single sample in a study of blood T cell repertoires in COVID-19. The data were produced by immunoSEQ multiplex PCR, yet TCRdb's version contains in-frame clones alone and is incomplete. The profile covers fewer than 350,000 clones, with approximately 91% appearing a single time and under 3% taken by the ten largest. The sequenced sample consisted of PBMCs or T cells enriched from blood (not recorded which). These receptor sequences come from a woman aged 40 to 49 with acute COVID-19.

The chain combines TRBV11-3 with TRBJ1-3; 9 positions match TRBD1. The germline V gene has CDR1 SGHNT and CDR2 YENEEA. The trim removed 3 bases at V and 0 bases at J, leaving 9 bases unmatched. This CDR3 has 18 amino acids. The chain's CDR3 is CASSFSGTGRPSGNTIYF. The DNA for the CDR3 is TGTGCCAGCAGCTTCTCCGGGACAGGGCGTCCCTCTGGAAACACCATATATTTT.

This clone was counted between two and nine times. The chain recombines TRBV5-5 with TRBJ2-1; TRBD1 matches 9 bases. Germline CDR1 is SGHKS and CDR2 is YYEKEE (reference sequence). This CDR3 comprises 13 residues. With 5 bases clipped from V and 10 bases from J, the junction kept 7 bases outside the gene matches. CDR3 sequence reads: CASSWDREVEQFF. The CDR3 DNA is TGTGCCAGCAGTTGGGACAGGGAGGTCGAGCAGTTCTTC.

V and J are TRBV9 and TRBJ2-1, with D maybe TRBD2 (6 bases). The CDR3 extends over 16 amino acids. Germline V gene lookup returns CDR1 SGDLS and CDR2 YYNGEE. V was trimmed by 0 bases and J by 2 bases, leaving 12 bases between them. In nucleotides, the CDR3 is TGTGCCAGCAGCGTAGCGGCTAGCGCGACCTACAATGAGCAGTTCTTC. This codes for CASSVAASATYNEQFF.

The chain combines TRBV15 with TRBJ1-3; D gene unclear. The germline gives CDR1 LNHNV, CDR2 YYDKDF (reference sequence). V lost 1 base and J lost 0, with 10 bases in between. The length of the CDR3 is 16 residues. The CDR3 sequence: CATSRGRPPSGNTIYF. CDR3 DNA: TGTGCCACCAGCAGAGGCAGGCCTCCCTCTGGAAACACCATATATTTT.

The rearrangement joins TRBV5-1 to TRBJ1-4, with TRBD1 matching 7 bases. The CDR3 has 15 amino acids. V lost 3 bases to trimming and J lost 4 bases; unmatched junction nucleotides: 6. The germline CDR1 and CDR2 sequences are SGHRS and YFSETQ. CDR3 DNA: TGCGCCAGCAGCTCCTTGGGGACAGTTAATGAAAAACTGTTTTTT. It translates to CASSSLGTVNEKLFF. The variable domain in full, with the rest retrieved from reference TRBV5-1 and TRBJ1-4, is KAGVTQTPRYLIKTRGQQVTLSCSPISGHRSVSWYQQTPGQGLQFLFEYFSETQRNKGNFPGRFSGRQFSNSRSEMNVSTLELGDSALYLCASSSLGTVNEKLFFGSGTQLSVL.

The chain is built from TRBV9 and TRBJ2-5; 7 positions match TRBD2. CDR1 and CDR2 (germline): SGDLS, YYNGEE. V shed 0 bases, J shed 6 bases, and the junction held 11 bases outside the gene matches. This CDR3 is 16 amino acids long. For the CDR3, the DNA is TGTGCCAGCAGCGTAGGGGTTGCGGGAGCAGAGAAGACCCAGTACTTC. This gives the protein CASSVGVAGAEKTQYF. Full variable domain (rest looked up from reference TRBV9 and TRBJ2-5): DSGVTQTPKHLITATGQRVTLRCSPRSGDLSVYWYQQSLDQGLQFLIQYYNGEERAKGNILERFSAQQFPDLHSELNLSSLELGDSALYFCASSVGVAGAEKTQYFGPGTRLLVL.